A single sample gave rise to the 28 T cell receptor beta chains below, sequenced in a study of beta chain features in type 1 diabetes. The investigators reverse transcribed all of the isolated RNA, so they sequenced expressed TCRB transcripts. Clones were sequenced by immunoSEQ multiplex PCR, and TCRdb holds only the in-frame ones, with some missing. Of 350,000 to 450,000 clones listed, more than 12% are singletons. The sequenced material came from naive CD4+ T cells from blood. The receptors were gathered from a woman aged 18 to 35 in good health.

This clone was observed a few times. The CDR3 loop is CAWSLVDTQYF. CDR3 nucleotide sequence: TGTGCCTGGAGTCTCGTAGATACGCAGTATTTT. The genes are TRBV30 and TRBJ2-3, with D unclear. The V gene's germline CDR1 is GTSNPN and CDR2 SVGIG (reference sequence). The ends were cut back, 2 bases at V and 5 bases at J, with 5 bases in the middle. This CDR3 region has 11 residues.

In its sample, this clone was seen a few times. The chain has TRBV2 and TRBJ1-2; TRBD1 agrees at 7 bases. This CDR3 region has 12 residues. Germline V gene sequence: CDR1 SNHLY, CDR2 FYNNEI. The V segment lost 8 bases and the J segment 8 bases; nucleotides outside the gene matches: 8. As DNA, the CDR3 is TGTGCCAGCGGAGACAGGGTGAGGGGCTACACCTTC. This encodes CASGDRVRGYTF.

J is TRBJ2-7 and V is TRBV4-1; TRBD2 matches 11 bases. Germline CDR1 and CDR2: MGHRA and YSYEKL. V trimming: 7 bases; J trimming: 7 bases; junction bases outside the gene matches: 9. The CDR3 consists of 14 residues. This CDR3 reads CASKDLAGGSEQYF. The CDR3 DNA follows: TGCGCCAGCAAAGATCTAGCGGGAGGCAGTGAGCAGTACTTC.

This clone appeared once. The chain links TRBV6-5 to TRBJ2-7; 10 nucleotides agree with TRBD1. J gave up 3 bases and V 1 base, and 0 bases lay outside the gene matches. This CDR3 spans 14 amino acids. In germline, CDR1 is MNHEY, CDR2 SVGAGI. This CDR3 reads CASSYWDRGYEQYF. The CDR3 DNA reads TGTGCCAGCAGTTACTGGGACAGGGGCTACGAGCAGTACTTC.

In its sample, this clone was seen a few times. The rearrangement joins TRBV5-6 to TRBJ2-7; 9 bases fit TRBD1. The germline CDR1 and CDR2 sequences are SGHDT and YYEEEE. The V segment lost 4 bases and the J segment 8 bases; nucleotides outside the gene matches: 13. The CDR3 covers 15 residues. CDR3 amino acids: CASSPGQGREVQQYF. Here the CDR3 DNA reads TGTGCCAGCAGCCCGGGACAGGGAAGAGAGGTACAGCAGTACTTC.

The J gene is TRBJ1-2, the V gene TRBV9, with TRBD1 matching 8 bases. There are 14 residues in the CDR3. V gave up 4 bases and J gave up 2 bases; unmatched junction bases: 4. From germline, CDR1 is SGDLS and CDR2 YYNGEE. This chain's CDR3 is CASSMRTGNYGYTF. Here the CDR3 DNA reads TGTGCCAGCAGCATGCGGACAGGGAACTATGGCTACACCTTC.

The chain employs TRBV4-2 and TRBJ2-7; D gene uncertain. CDR1 LGHNA and CDR2 YNFKEQ come from the germline V gene. With 1 base removed from V and 1 base from J, the gap between germline ends came to 5 bases. This CDR3 comprises 13 residues. CDR3 coding DNA: TGTGCCAGCAGCCAAGCCGGGTCCTACGAGCAGTACTTC. Amino acid sequence: CASSQAGSYEQYF.

This clone was seen a handful of times. The chain joins TRBV28 to TRBJ1-1; tentative D call: TRBD1 (5 bases). Per the germline V gene, CDR1 is MDHEN and CDR2 is SYDVKM. V was cut by 2 bases and J by 11 bases, with 15 bases left in between. The CDR3 length is 13 residues. In DNA form, the CDR3 reads TGTGCCAGCAGTTTAGACATCCTGGGGCGGGCTTTCTTT. Translating it yields CASSLDILGRAFF.

A few counts support this clone. The chain couples TRBV5-1 to TRBJ2-2, with TRBD2 identical over 15 bases. J was trimmed by 2 bases and V by 4 bases; bases with no gene match: 3. Germline-derived CDR1 and CDR2 are SGHRS and YFSETQ. The length of the CDR3 is 17 residues. DNA for the CDR3: TGCGCCAGCAGCAGGACTAGCGGGAGGGCCAACACCGGGGAGCTGTTTTTT. Protein sequence: CASSRTSGRANTGELFF.

The chain recombines TRBV5-1 with TRBJ1-1, with TRBD1 matching 8 bases. CDR3 length equals 15 residues. In germline, CDR1 is SGHRS, CDR2 YFSETQ. The ends lost 1 base at V and 0 bases at J; junction bases unmatched: 2. CDR3 sequence reads: CASSLPGGMNTEAFF. CDR3 in DNA: TGCGCCAGCAGCTTGCCAGGGGGCATGAACACTGAAGCTTTCTTT.

There are a few counts of this clone. The V gene is TRBV25-1, the J gene TRBJ2-5; D is possibly TRBD1 (6 bases). V lost 5 bases and J 4 bases, leaving 23 bases between the germline ends. The CDR3 totals 17 residues. Germline V gene lookup returns CDR1 MGHDK and CDR2 SYGVNS. In nucleotides, the CDR3 is TGTGCCAGCAGTATCTGGGAAGGGACAAGTCGATTAGAGACCCAGTACTTC. Residues: CASSIWEGTSRLETQYF.

This clone was recorded a few times. The rearrangement joins TRBV2 to TRBJ2-5, with D maybe TRBD2 (5 bases). CDR1 is SNHLY, CDR2 FYNNEI, per germline. The V end was cut by 6 bases, the J end by 2 bases, with 10 bases between. The CDR3 sequence is 13 residues long. The CDR3 DNA is TGTGCCAGCAGCCCACCGGGACAAGAGACCCAGTACTTC. Translating gives CASSPPGQETQYF.

This chain uses TRBV9 with TRBJ1-3; no firm D call. The germline CDR1 and CDR2 sequences are SGDLS and YYNGEE. The CDR3 is 15 residues long. V gave up 0 bases and J gave up 1 base, with 8 bases separating them. The CDR3: CASSVGLLSGNTIYF. The CDR3 DNA is TGTGCCAGCAGCGTAGGACTCCTGTCTGGAAACACCATATATTTT.

V is TRBV28 and J is TRBJ1-2, with D possibly matching TRBD1 (5 bases). CDR3 length equals 15 residues. Trimming cost V 6 bases and J 0 bases, with 14 bases left between them. Germline CDR1 MDHEN, CDR2 SYDVKM. This CDR3 is CASSSGTAPNYGYTF. DNA of the CDR3: TGTGCCAGCAGCTCCGGGACTGCCCCTAACTATGGCTACACCTTC.

This clone occurred a few times. This chain links TRBV2 with TRBJ2-5, with 9 bases matching TRBD2. The J segment lost 7 bases and the V segment lost 7 bases, leaving 7 bases of the junction unmatched. Germline V gene lookup returns CDR1 SNHLY and CDR2 FYNNEI. CDR3 length: 13 amino acids. CDR3 region: CASIRLAVGTQYF. The CDR3 bases are TGTGCCAGCATTAGACTAGCGGTTGGGACCCAGTACTTC.

This clone was picked up a small number of times. The chain recombines TRBV29-1 with TRBJ2-1; tentative D call: TRBD1 (6 bases). Between the trimmed V and J ends, which lost 4 bases and 9 bases, there was a span of 13 bases. The CDR3 runs 12 residues. The germline gives CDR1 SQVTM, CDR2 ANQGSEA. In nucleotides, the CDR3 is TGCAGCGTTGCACTCCGAGGGGGTGAGCAGTTCTTC. Amino acid sequence: CSVALRGGEQFF.

The chain carries TRBV9 and TRBJ2-1; 8 bases align to TRBD2. The CDR3 contains 17 residues. Germline lookup yields CDR1 SGDLS and CDR2 YYNGEE. J lost 5 bases, V lost 0 bases, and 10 bases had no gene match. The CDR3 reads CASSVDMATAGDNEQFF. The CDR3 coding sequence is TGTGCCAGCAGCGTAGACATGGCCACAGCGGGAGACAATGAGCAGTTCTTC. Supplemented by reference TRBV9 and TRBJ2-1, the full variable domain reads DSGVTQTPKHLITATGQRVTLRCSPRSGDLSVYWYQQSLDQGLQFLIQYYNGEERAKGNILERFSAQQFPDLHSELNLSSLELGDSALYFCASSVDMATAGDNEQFFGPGTRLTVL.

The CDR3 loop reads CAPTARGYMNTEAFF. The CDR3 nucleotides are TGTGCCCCCACAGCAAGGGGTTACATGAACACTGAAGCTTTCTTT. The J gene is TRBJ1-1, the V gene TRBV6-4; possible D gene TRBD1, 5 bases. V was shortened by 11 bases and J by 0 bases, with 19 bases between the two germline ends. The CDR3 length is 15 residues. Per germline, CDR1 MRHNA and CDR2 SNTAGT.

V is TRBV7-2 and J is TRBJ1-5; tentatively, D is TRBD1 (5 bases). V lost 0 bases, J lost 6 bases, and 9 bases lay in between. The CDR3 extends over 14 amino acids. CDR1 and CDR2 from the germline V gene are SGHTA and FQGNSA. Written as DNA, the CDR3 is TGTGCCAGCAGCTTAGCGGTTAGGGGTCAGCCCCAGCATTTT. It yields the protein CASSLAVRGQPQHF. Variable domain in full (rest from reference TRBV7-2 and TRBJ1-5): GAGVSQSPSNKVTEKGKDVELRCDPISGHTALYWYRQSLGQGLEFLIYFQGNSAPDKSGLPSDRFSAERTGGSVSTLTIQRTQQEDSAVYLCASSLAVRGQPQHFGDGTRLSIL.

This chain joins TRBV9 and TRBJ2-6, with a possible D match to TRBD1 (6 bases). The CDR3 has 16 residues. V dropped 8 bases and J dropped 0 bases, with 15 bases sitting between them. Germline V gene data show CDR1 as SGDLS and CDR2 as YYNGEE. The CDR3 protein is CASSLGHLSGANVLTF. CDR3 bases: TGTGCCAGTTCCCTGGGACACCTCTCTGGGGCCAACGTCCTGACTTTC.

In its sample, this clone was seen a few times. The chain couples TRBV7-9 to TRBJ2-6; D is unresolved. Germline V gene sequence: CDR1 SEHNR, CDR2 FQNEAQ (reference sequence). CDR3 size: 16 residues. The V and J ends lost 0 bases and 0 bases respectively, with 6 bases between them. CDR3 DNA sequence: TGTGCCAGCAGCTTAGCCCTGTACTCTGGGGCCAACGTCCTGACTTTC. Protein sequence: CASSLALYSGANVLTF.

The sample holds a few counts of this clone. The gene calls are TRBV18 and TRBJ1-2; the match to TRBD1 covers 7 bases. V lost 1 base and J lost 5; bases outside the gene matches: 4. This CDR3 has 14 residues. In germline, CDR1 is KGHSH, CDR2 LQKENI. CDR3 in amino acids: CASSPRDRSYGYTF. CDR3 bases: TGTGCCAGCTCACCACGGGACAGATCGTATGGCTACACCTTC.

In this sample, this clone turned up a few times. The chain joins TRBV29-1 to TRBJ2-1; weak D call: TRBD1 (6 bases). V lost 5 bases and J 2 bases, leaving 10 bases between the germline ends. The CDR3 loop spans 13 amino acids. Germline V lookup: CDR1 SQVTM, CDR2 ANQGSEA. CDR3 residues: CSVSSGAYNEQFF. CDR3 sequence (DNA): TGCAGCGTTTCATCAGGGGCCTACAATGAGCAGTTCTTC.

This clone was observed a handful of times. A junction boundary mismatches the germline segment, possibly from a read error. CDR3 amino acids: CASSQGSSGSKDTQYF. The CDR3 coding sequence is TGTGCCAGCAGCCAAGGGTCTAGCGGGAGCAAAGATACGCAGTATTTT. The chain has TRBV4-2 and TRBJ2-3; 10 bases are shared with TRBD2. The germline CDR1 and CDR2 sequences are LGHNA and YNFKEQ. This CDR3 contains 16 residues.

This clone has only a few counts. This sequence joins TRBV29-1 and TRBJ2-1, with unresolved D. Trimming shortened V by 0 bases and J by 3 bases, and 9 bases separated the two germline ends. Germline V CDR1 and CDR2: SQVTM, ANQGSEA. The CDR3 length is 14 residues. This chain's CDR3 is CSVEERHSYNEQFF. The CDR3 nucleotides read TGCAGCGTTGAAGAGCGACATAGCTACAATGAGCAGTTCTTC.

The CDR3 reads CASSLWYRVGGYTF. The CDR3 region has the DNA TGTGCCAGCAGCTTATGGTACAGGGTCGGCGGCTACACCTTC. This chain links TRBV5-6 with TRBJ1-2, with a weak D call TRBD1 (6 bases). Germline values: CDR1 SGHDT, CDR2 YYEEEE. The CDR3 sequence is 14 residues long. The V end lost 2 bases, the J end lost 8 bases, and 16 bases lay between the germline ends.

This chain connects TRBV5-1 to TRBJ2-3; 12 nucleotides agree with TRBD2. Germline V gives CDR1 SGHRS, CDR2 YFSETQ. The trim removed 3 bases at V and 0 bases at J, leaving 5 bases unmatched. The CDR3 totals 17 residues. The CDR3: CASSYFLAGGSTDTQYF. The CDR3 nucleotides are TGCGCCAGCAGCTACTTCCTAGCGGGAGGGAGCACAGATACGCAGTATTTT.

This clone was detected only a few times. The chain uses TRBV9 and TRBJ2-1; TRBD2 matches 7 bases. Germline CDR1 and CDR2: SGDLS and YYNGEE. V trimming: 0 bases; J trimming: 4 bases; junction bases outside the gene matches: 7. The CDR3 runs 16 residues. CDR3 in amino acids: CASSVVGGVRYNEQFF. In DNA, the CDR3 is TGTGCCAGCAGCGTAGTGGGAGGGGTCAGATACAATGAGCAGTTCTTC.